This T cell receptor (beta chain) was retrieved from a study of blood T cell repertoires in COVID-19. Study-wide context: COVID-19 samples, acute and convalescent, were from the United States, Italy and Spain. PBMCs, B-cell-depleted T cells, or T cells were the source of the cDNA or gDNA that made up the material.

Trimming removed 7 bases from V and 3 bases from J; junction bases left unmatched: 9. The CDR3 is made up of 14 amino acids. Germline V gene data show CDR1 as MNHNY and CDR2 as SVGAGI (reference sequence). Per the original data handling: Reference gene primer amplification gave estimated nucleated cell counts. Profiled with immunoSEQ multiplex PCR; TCRdb holds only in-frame clones, not every one. The V and J calls and clone size were taken over from that table, and D and trimming were inferred from the DNA. The repertoire has approximately 300,000 clones, roughly 87% of them found once; the top ten carry about 2%.

V usage is TRBV6-6 and J usage is TRBJ2-7; 7 bases map to TRBD1. This receptor was obtained from a man younger than 35 with active or convalescent COVID-19. The sequencing input was peripheral blood. The CDR3 bases are TGTGCCAGCATTAACCGGGACAGTTACTACGAGCAGTACTTC. It translates to CASINRDSYYEQYF.